The present TCR beta chain was sequenced within a study of CD8+CD57+ T cells in acquired aplastic anemia. Study-level background: When averaged, DNA from sorted CD4+ and CD8+ cells came to approximately 3.2 ug.

Patients included in sequencing had previously demonstrated CD8+CD57+ cell expansion by flow cytometry. As a group, the patients uniformly had severe acquired aplastic anemia. Points on this clonotype: Its antigen is not identified.

The study, taken as a whole, reports: Both patients and controls carried the same twenty-nine CD8+ CDR3 sequences.

Genomic DNA templated the TCR beta VDJ and CDR3 profiling. Via MiXCR, TCRdb re-called the reads, giving one row per CDR3 protein. The sample records some 180,000 distinct CDR3 sequences, roughly 50% being singletons. This CDR3 comprises 14 residues. The germline gives CDR1 SNHLY, CDR2 FYNNEI. The V gene end was trimmed by 6 bases and the J gene end by 6 bases; junction bases not matched to a gene: 10. The receptor's source is a human donor with aplastic anemia. Input material: sorted CD4+, CD8+, or CD8+CD57+ T cells (not recorded which) from PBMCs. The rearrangement links TRBV2 to TRBJ2-7; 8 nucleotides match TRBD1. CDR3 nucleotide sequence: TGTGCCAGCAGCGGGCAGGGGGCTTTCCGCGAGCAGTACTTC. Translated, it gives CASSGQGAFREQYF.